This T cell receptor (beta chain) appears in the sequencing data of a study of T cell repertoires in cytomegalovirus infection (dated by TCRdb to about 2019). About the investigation overall: Recently identified HLA-C-restricted CMV epitopes, whose presentation resists viral immunomodulation, were targeted by peptide stimulations together with well-studied HLA-B-restricted epitopes. The HLA type of each donor mattered for the analysis, because public TCR beta signatures pointed to carriage of CMV infection along with the matching HLA type. General study outcomes and caveats: In both this cohort and an independent cohort of 300 to 450 donors, the cumulative frequency of public TCR beta family members distinguished carriers of CMV infection plus the relevant HLA type. The ex vivo response was dominated by HLA-C-restricted CMV-specific TCR beta clonotypes, and the single most frequent clonotype in two of eight donors was supplied by these HLA-C-restricted clonotypes.

The treatment or condition label here, explained by the study, means: in vitro stimulation with specific CMV peptide epitopes to enrich CMV-specific T cells. Sequencing relied on an Illumina HiSeq 1500. Clones were called with MiXCR by TCRdb after fastp trimmed the public reads at Q25, and only in-frame beta chains were retained. A single entry per CDR3 protein holds the most common genes and DNA from its merged rows. The sample records about 51,000 distinct CDR3 sequences, over 15% of which are singletons. Around a quarter of the sample is taken by the ten largest. This clonotype has more than one count but fewer than ten. What this receptor recognizes is not known. The record has no base qualities; no much larger clone is one base away. CDR1 and CDR2 are drawn from the germline V gene (reference sequence): LNHDA, SQIVND. Trimming at the junction amounts to 2 bases on V and 4 bases on J, and the germline ends lie 11 bases apart. Taken from cysteine to phenylalanine, the CDR3 has 14 residues. Just the 42-base CDR3 DNA is kept, in frame starting at base 1.

This specimen was CD8+ T cells from cultured PBMCs, taken from culture after CMV antigen stimulation. The TCR comes from a human donor in good health (CMV status not recorded). Some clones in this sample may be carry-over from other donors' samples. The rearranged chain carries TRBV19 and TRBJ1-1, with the D gene call left open. The DNA sequence is given as TGTGCCAGTAGTATAACGGGGAGAGCCACTGAAGCTTTCTTT. Its amino acids are CASSITGRATEAFF. Joined to the reference TRBV19 and TRBJ1-1 proteins, this CDR3 gives the full variable domain: DGGITQSPKYLFRKEGQNVTLSCEQNLNHDAMYWYRQDPGQGLRLIYYSQIVNDFQKGDIAEGYSVSREKKESFPLTVTSAQKNPTAFYLCASSITGRATEAFFGQGTRLTVV.